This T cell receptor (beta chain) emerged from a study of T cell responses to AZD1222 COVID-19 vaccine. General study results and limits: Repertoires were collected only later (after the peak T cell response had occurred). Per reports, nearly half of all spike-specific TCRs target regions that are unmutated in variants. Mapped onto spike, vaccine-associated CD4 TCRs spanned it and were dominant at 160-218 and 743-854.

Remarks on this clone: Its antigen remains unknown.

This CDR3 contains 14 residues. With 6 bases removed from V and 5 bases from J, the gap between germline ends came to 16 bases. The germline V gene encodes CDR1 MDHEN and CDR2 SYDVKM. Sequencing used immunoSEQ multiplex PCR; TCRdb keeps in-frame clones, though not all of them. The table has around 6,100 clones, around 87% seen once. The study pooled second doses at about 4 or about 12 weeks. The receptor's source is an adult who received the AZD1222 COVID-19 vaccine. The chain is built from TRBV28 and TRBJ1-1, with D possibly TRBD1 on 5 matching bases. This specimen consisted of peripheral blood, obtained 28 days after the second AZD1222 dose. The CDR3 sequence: CASSFQFAGTEAFF. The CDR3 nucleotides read TGTGCCAGCAGCTTTCAGTTTGCAGGGACTGAAGCTTTCTTT.